The rows below give T cell receptor beta chains drawn from one sample of a study of shared clonotypes between healthy human individuals. Clones were sequenced by immunoSEQ multiplex PCR, and TCRdb holds only the in-frame ones, with some missing. The profile shows around 2.1 million clones, 93% of them singletons. Sequences were obtained from naive CD8+ T cells from PBMCs. The receptors originated from a young man in good health. Some clones in this sample may be carry-over from other donors' samples. Each CDR3 is given with its conserved first and last residue. Each record gives: CDR3 protein, V gene, J gene.

CASSYGMSGNTIYF	TRBV19	TRBJ1-3
CASSLAGGGADTQYF	TRBV7-3	TRBJ2-3
CASSQDLMETSGYNEQFF	TRBV4-3	TRBJ2-1
CASRGVGGRSNPSSYNEQFF	TRBV2	TRBJ2-1
CASRRGISRVYGYTF	TRBV6-1	TRBJ1-2
CASSLRAGNEKLFF	TRBV27	TRBJ1-4
CASSPRVERESTDTQYF	TRBV5-6	TRBJ2-3
CASSSSLVDEQYF	TRBV11-3	TRBJ2-7
CASAQANYGYTF	TRBV27	TRBJ1-2
CASSPPRGGGTEAFF	TRBV18	TRBJ1-1
CASSEGPLAGGYEQFF	TRBV6-1	TRBJ2-1
CASSLDRDGQSETQYF	TRBV11-3	TRBJ2-5
CASSSMVRGPRAVGANVLTF	TRBV9	TRBJ2-6
CASSQRGANTEAFF	TRBV4-3	TRBJ1-1
CATRTGTEYSNQPQHF	TRBV15	TRBJ1-5
CASSLSVRDSYNEQFF	TRBV27	TRBJ2-1
CASTQWAGPSGNTIYF	TRBV13	TRBJ1-3
CASSLAGQAHEQYF	TRBV7-9	TRBJ2-7
CASRGHPGGYTF	TRBV2	TRBJ1-2
CASSWGDDSYEQYF	TRBV5-6	TRBJ2-7
CASSQIGSGNGQYF	TRBV27	TRBJ2-7
CASSFDRGTEAFF	TRBV28	TRBJ1-1
CASSIDVLAGVNNEQFF	TRBV19	TRBJ2-1
CASSPGWAYEQYF	TRBV5-4	NA
CASSLLKTSGDNEQFF	TRBV9	TRBJ2-1
CASRITVATPYTF	TRBV19	TRBJ1-2
CASSLQAKKNQPQHF	TRBV7-2	TRBJ1-5
CASSLRYYTEAFF	TRBV19	TRBJ1-1
CASSQFGRSSYEQYF	TRBV28	TRBJ2-7
CSVEVSTGYGYTF	TRBV29-1	TRBJ1-2
CASSQFSGTGAYEQYF	TRBV4-3	TRBJ2-7
CASSPTSGRRIQETQYF	TRBV4-1	TRBJ2-5
CASSSIQKNEKLFF	TRBV6-5	TRBJ1-4
CASSLRGSSNQPQHF	TRBV27	TRBJ1-5
CASSLRGEGGYTF	TRBV11-2	TRBJ1-2
CASSLKFLDEAFF	TRBV7-9	TRBJ1-1